These 18 T cell receptor beta chains were all obtained from the same sample, sequenced in a study of T cell changes during pregnancy in multiple sclerosis. Libraries were prepared by immunoSEQ multiplex PCR; TCRdb keeps only in-frame clonotypes and omits some of them. This sample has 72,000 or so clones, with around 93% found just once. The sample was peripheral blood, taken in the second trimester of pregnancy. The receptors were sampled from a female donor with multiple sclerosis, enrolled in a pregnancy study.

The chain couples TRBV6-5 to TRBJ2-7; D possibly corresponds to TRBD2 (6 bases). Trimming removed 8 bases from V and 7 bases from J, with 15 bases in between. CDR3 size: 12 residues. CDR1 and CDR2 (germline): MNHEY, SVGAGI. CDR3 sequence (DNA): TGTGCCAGCTCCCGCGGAGGGCAGGAGCAGTACTTC. Amino acids: CASSRGGQEQYF.

V is TRBV6-1 and J is TRBJ1-1; D gene unclear. CDR3 length: 13 residues. CDR1 is MNHNS and CDR2 is SASEGT in the germline V gene. Trimming cost V 2 bases and J 5 bases, with 9 bases left between them. The CDR3 region is CASSELGVTEAFF. In nucleotides, the CDR3 is TGTGCCAGCAGTGAACTAGGAGTAACTGAAGCTTTCTTT.

The rearrangement joins TRBV4-2 to TRBJ2-3; the D gene is possibly TRBD2 (7 bases). Per the germline V gene, CDR1 is LGHNA and CDR2 is YNFKEQ. The CDR3 sequence is 21 residues long. Trimming took 1 base from V and 2 from J, leaving 28 bases between them. The CDR3 DNA reads as TGTGCCAGCAGCCAAGGGGGGGGACGGGCGGGGGCCCTTACCCTCACAGATACGCAGTATTTT. It yields the protein CASSQGGGRAGALTLTDTQYF.

The chain joins TRBV7-8 to TRBJ1-2; perhaps TRBD1 as D (6 bases). The CDR3 is 15 residues long. From germline, CDR1 is SGHVS and CDR2 FQNEAQ. The V end was cut by 5 bases, the J end by 8 bases, with 21 bases between. DNA for the CDR3: TGTGCCAGCAGCCCCCGAGGGGACATGGCGCAGGGCTACACCTTC. Translating it yields CASSPRGDMAQGYTF.

V usage is TRBV7-9 and J usage is TRBJ2-5, with a weak D call TRBD1 (5 bases). Germline V CDR1 and CDR2: SEHNR, FQNEAQ (reference sequence). The length of the CDR3 is 14 residues. V dropped 4 bases and J dropped 5 bases, with 14 bases sitting between them. CDR3 nucleotides: TGTGCCAGCAGCTGGACAATTGGGCAGGAGACCCAGTACTTC. It specifies CASSWTIGQETQYF. The entire variable domain, with the rest obtained from reference TRBV7-9 and TRBJ2-5, is as follows: DTGVSQNPRHKITKRGQNVTFRCDPISEHNRLYWYRQTLGQGPEFLTYFQNEAQLEKSRLLSDRFSAERPKGSFSTLEIQRTEQGDSAMYLCASSWTIGQETQYFGPGTRLLVL.

The chain carries TRBV18 and TRBJ2-5; D not resolved. This CDR3 spans 13 amino acids. CDR1 and CDR2 from the germline V gene are KGHSH and LQKENI. V gave up 4 bases and J gave up 2 bases, with 8 bases separating them. The CDR3 DNA reads TGTGCCAGCTCACAAAGTCGGCAAGAGACCCAGTACTTC. Translating gives CASSQSRQETQYF.

The rearrangement links TRBV19 to TRBJ2-7; 10 bases map to TRBD1. Germline V CDR1 and CDR2: LNHDA, SQIVND (reference sequence). The CDR3 runs 14 residues. With V trimmed by 7 bases and J by 4 bases, 7 bases remained unmatched. The CDR3 DNA sequence: TGTGCCAGTAAACCCGACAGGGGGCAATACGAGCAGTACTTC. This gives the protein CASKPDRGQYEQYF.

This chain uses TRBV2 with TRBJ1-1; D is perhaps TRBD1 (6 bases). Germline loops: CDR1 SNHLY, CDR2 FYNNEI. V was cut by 6 bases and J by 1 base, with 6 bases left in between. The CDR3 is 12 amino acids. The CDR3 nucleotides are TGTGCCAGCAGACAGGGGAACACTGAAGCTTTCTTT. Translated: CASRQGNTEAFF.

The chain employs TRBV4-1 and TRBJ1-1, with 8 bases matching TRBD1. The CDR3 loop spans 15 amino acids. J gave up 10 bases and V 0 bases, and 10 bases lay outside the gene matches. Germline values: CDR1 MGHRA, CDR2 YSYEKL. This CDR3 is CASSQEPRGPSGAFF. The CDR3 bases are TGCGCCAGCAGCCAAGAACCCAGGGGGCCGTCGGGAGCTTTCTTT.

The chain has TRBV15 and TRBJ2-3; 8 bases align to TRBD2. Per germline, CDR1 LNHNV and CDR2 YYDKDF (reference sequence). Losses at the gene ends were 1 base for V and 1 base for J; bases not matched to a gene: 4. This CDR3 is 16 amino acids long. The CDR3 spells CATSRVTGRGTDTQYF. The CDR3 coding sequence is TGTGCCACCAGCAGAGTTACCGGGAGGGGCACAGATACGCAGTATTTT.

The rearrangement uses TRBV4-1 and TRBJ2-1, with 7 bases that match TRBD1. The V and J ends lost 5 bases and 9 bases, in that order; junction bases with no gene match: 10. Germline V gives CDR1 MGHRA, CDR2 YSYEKL. This CDR3 is 14 amino acids long. The CDR3 sequence: CASSENRGSGEQFF. The DNA of the CDR3 is TGCGCCAGCAGCGAAAACAGGGGTTCGGGTGAGCAGTTCTTC.

The chain couples TRBV4-1 to TRBJ1-4; D may be TRBD1 (6 bases). Trimming pared 8 bases from V and 0 bases from J, leaving 22 bases between. CDR1 is MGHRA, CDR2 YSYEKL, per germline. This CDR3 spans 18 amino acids. CDR3 nucleotides: TGCGCCAGCCGACCTCGGGGACTCGGGGGGCCAACTAATGAAAAACTGTTTTTT. As protein: CASRPRGLGGPTNEKLFF.

This clone has only one observation. V is TRBV15 and J is TRBJ1-5; the D is unclear. The germline V and J ends were trimmed by 0 bases and 9 bases, with 6 bases remaining between them. CDR1 LNHNV and CDR2 YYDKDF come from the germline V gene (reference sequence). The CDR3 consists of 12 residues. The CDR3 DNA sequence: TGTGCCACCAGCAGAGAGATCGGGCCCCAGCATTTT. Protein product: CATSREIGPQHF.

This chain links TRBV19 with TRBJ2-5; the match to TRBD1 covers 9 bases. The V gene's germline CDR1 is LNHDA and CDR2 SQIVND (reference sequence). This CDR3 is 15 amino acids long. The V and J ends lost 3 bases and 4 bases, in that order; junction bases with no gene match: 6. The CDR3 sequence: CASSIGQGRLETQYF. Here the CDR3 DNA reads TGTGCCAGTAGTATTGGACAGGGGCGGTTAGAGACCCAGTACTTC. The entire variable domain, with the rest obtained from reference TRBV19 and TRBJ2-5, is as follows: DGGITQSPKYLFRKEGQNVTLSCEQNLNHDAMYWYRQDPGQGLRLIYYSQIVNDFQKGDIAEGYSVSREKKESFPLTVTSAQKNPTAFYLCASSIGQGRLETQYFGPGTRLLVL.

The rearrangement uses TRBV4-1 and TRBJ1-6; TRBD1 matches 8 bases. Per germline, CDR1 MGHRA and CDR2 YSYEKL. The CDR3 loop spans 15 amino acids. Unmatched junction bases numbered 4, after V lost 0 bases and J lost 9 bases. CDR3 sequence reads: CASSQEDRGPSPLHF. For the CDR3, the DNA is TGCGCCAGCAGCCAAGAAGACAGGGGACCTTCACCCCTCCACTTT.

The V and J genes are TRBV6-5 and TRBJ1-4; 8 nucleotides agree with TRBD1. Looked up from germline, CDR1 is MNHEY and CDR2 is SVGAGI. J gave up 8 bases and V 6 bases, and 8 bases lay outside the gene matches. This CDR3 comprises 14 residues. CDR3 amino acids: CASRKTGGDEKLFF. The CDR3 DNA reads as TGTGCCAGCAGGAAAACAGGGGGTGACGAAAAACTGTTTTTT.

The chain recombines TRBV9 with TRBJ2-2; 8 nucleotides agree with TRBD2. The CDR3 length is 16 residues. V gave up 1 base and J gave up 3 bases; unmatched junction bases: 5. The germline V gene encodes CDR1 SGDLS and CDR2 YYNGEE. The CDR3 reads CASSVPRGVDTGELFF. Written as DNA, the CDR3 is TGTGCCAGCAGCGTACCGCGGGGGGTTGACACCGGGGAGCTGTTTTTT.

The CDR3 is CASRPAGNTIYF. The CDR3 DNA reads as TGTGCCAGCAGGCCGGCTGGAAACACCATATATTTT. This chain links TRBV7-2 with TRBJ1-3; D ambiguous. This CDR3 spans 12 amino acids. Looked up from germline, CDR1 is SGHTA and CDR2 is FQGNSA. V was pared by 6 bases and J by 2 bases, with 5 bases between.